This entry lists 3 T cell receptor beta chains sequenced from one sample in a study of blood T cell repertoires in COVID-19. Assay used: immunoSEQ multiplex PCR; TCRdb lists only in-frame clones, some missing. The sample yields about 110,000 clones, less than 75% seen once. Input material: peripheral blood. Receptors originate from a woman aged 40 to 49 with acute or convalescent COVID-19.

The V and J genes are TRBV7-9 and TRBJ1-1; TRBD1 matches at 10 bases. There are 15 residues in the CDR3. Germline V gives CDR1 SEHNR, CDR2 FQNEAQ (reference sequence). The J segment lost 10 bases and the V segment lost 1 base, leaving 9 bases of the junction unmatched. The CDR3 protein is CASSLVGTGAGGAFF. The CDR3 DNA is TGTGCCAGCAGCTTAGTAGGGACAGGGGCGGGGGGAGCTTTCTTT.

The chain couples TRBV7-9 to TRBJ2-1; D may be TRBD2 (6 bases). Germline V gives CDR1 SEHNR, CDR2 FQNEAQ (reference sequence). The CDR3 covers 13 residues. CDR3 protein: CAGGTVHDNEQFF. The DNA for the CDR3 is TGTGCGGGGGGTACCGTTCACGACAATGAGCAGTTCTTC.

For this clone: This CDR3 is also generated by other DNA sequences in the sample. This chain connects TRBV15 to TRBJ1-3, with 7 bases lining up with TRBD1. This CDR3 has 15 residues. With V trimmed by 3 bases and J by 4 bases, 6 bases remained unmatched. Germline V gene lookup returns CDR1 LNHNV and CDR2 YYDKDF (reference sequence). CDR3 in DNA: TGTGCCACCAGCAGGCCGGGACAGCGAGGAAACACCATATATTTT. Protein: CATSRPGQRGNTIYF.